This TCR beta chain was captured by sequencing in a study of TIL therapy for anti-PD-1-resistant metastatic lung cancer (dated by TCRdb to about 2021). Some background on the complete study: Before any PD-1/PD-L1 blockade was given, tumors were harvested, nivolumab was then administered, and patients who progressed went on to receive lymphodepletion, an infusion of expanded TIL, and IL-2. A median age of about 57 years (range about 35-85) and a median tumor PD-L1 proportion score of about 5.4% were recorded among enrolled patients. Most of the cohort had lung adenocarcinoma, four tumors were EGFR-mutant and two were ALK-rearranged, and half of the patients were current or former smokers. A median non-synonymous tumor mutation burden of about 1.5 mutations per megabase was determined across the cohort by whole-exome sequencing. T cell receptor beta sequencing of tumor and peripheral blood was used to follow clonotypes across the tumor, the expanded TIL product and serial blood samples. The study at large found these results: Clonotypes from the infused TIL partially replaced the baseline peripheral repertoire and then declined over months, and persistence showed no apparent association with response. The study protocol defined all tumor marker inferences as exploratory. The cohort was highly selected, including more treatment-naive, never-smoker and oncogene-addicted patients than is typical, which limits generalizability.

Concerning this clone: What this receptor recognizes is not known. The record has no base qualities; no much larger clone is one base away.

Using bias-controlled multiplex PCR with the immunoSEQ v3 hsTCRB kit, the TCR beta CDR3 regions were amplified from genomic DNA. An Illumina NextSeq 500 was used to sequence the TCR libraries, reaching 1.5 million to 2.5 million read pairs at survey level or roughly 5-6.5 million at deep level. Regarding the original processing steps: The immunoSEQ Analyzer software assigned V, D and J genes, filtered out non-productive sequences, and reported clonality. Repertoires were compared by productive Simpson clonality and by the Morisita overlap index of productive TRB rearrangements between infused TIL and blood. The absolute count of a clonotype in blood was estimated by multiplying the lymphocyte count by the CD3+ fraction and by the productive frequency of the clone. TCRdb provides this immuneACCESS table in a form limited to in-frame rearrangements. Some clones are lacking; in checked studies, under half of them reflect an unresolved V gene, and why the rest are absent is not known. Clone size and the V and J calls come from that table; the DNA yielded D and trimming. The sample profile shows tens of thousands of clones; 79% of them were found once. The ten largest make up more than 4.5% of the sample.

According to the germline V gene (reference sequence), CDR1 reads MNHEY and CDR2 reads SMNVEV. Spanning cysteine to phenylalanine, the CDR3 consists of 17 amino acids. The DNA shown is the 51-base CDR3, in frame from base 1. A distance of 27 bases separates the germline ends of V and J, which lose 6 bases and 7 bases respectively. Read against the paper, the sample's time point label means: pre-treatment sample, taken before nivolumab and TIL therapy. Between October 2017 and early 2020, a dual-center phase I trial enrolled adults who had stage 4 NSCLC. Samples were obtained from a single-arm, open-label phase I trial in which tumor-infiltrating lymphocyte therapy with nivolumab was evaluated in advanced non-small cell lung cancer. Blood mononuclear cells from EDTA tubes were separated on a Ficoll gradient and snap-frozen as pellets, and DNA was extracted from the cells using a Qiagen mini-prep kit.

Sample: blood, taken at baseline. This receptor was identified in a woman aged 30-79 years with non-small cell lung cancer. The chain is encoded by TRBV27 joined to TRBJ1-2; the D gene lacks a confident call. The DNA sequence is TGTGCCAGCAGAAAAATGCTGCGGGAGGGATCGGATAGTGGCTACACCTTC. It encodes CASRKMLREGSDSGYTF.